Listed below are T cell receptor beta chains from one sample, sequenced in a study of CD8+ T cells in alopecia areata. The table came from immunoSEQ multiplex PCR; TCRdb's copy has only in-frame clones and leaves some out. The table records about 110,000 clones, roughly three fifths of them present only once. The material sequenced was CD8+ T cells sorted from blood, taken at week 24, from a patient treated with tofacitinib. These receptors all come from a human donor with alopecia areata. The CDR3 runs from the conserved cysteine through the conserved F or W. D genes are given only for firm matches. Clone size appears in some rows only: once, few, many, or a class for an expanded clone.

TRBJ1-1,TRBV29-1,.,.,TGCAGCGTTGCAAAGAACACTGAAGCTTTCTTT,CSVAKNTEAFF
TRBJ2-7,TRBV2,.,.,TGTGCCAGCACCGAAAGCCTTTCGACTTACGAGCAGTACTTC,CASTESLSTYEQYF
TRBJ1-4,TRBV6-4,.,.,TGTGCCAGCAGTGCGGACAGTTATGAAAAACTGTTTTTT,CASSADSYEKLFF
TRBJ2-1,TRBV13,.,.,TGTGCCAGCAGCTTGGCTAGAGCGGATAATGAGCAGTTCTTC,CASSLARADNEQFF
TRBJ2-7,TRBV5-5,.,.,TGTGCCAGCAGTACCGAACTGGCGTCCCTCTACGAGCAGTACTTC,CASSTELASLYEQYF
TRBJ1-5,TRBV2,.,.,TGTGCCAGCAGTGCGCGGACAGCTATTAGCAATCAGCCCCAGCATTTT,CASSARTAISNQPQHF
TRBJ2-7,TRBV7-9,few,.,TGTGCCAGCATCCCACCCACGGGGTACGACGAGCAGTACTTC,CASIPPTGYDEQYF
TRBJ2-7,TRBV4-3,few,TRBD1,TGCGCCAGCAGCCTTATAACGGGACAGTTCTACGAGCAGTACTTC,CASSLITGQFYEQYF
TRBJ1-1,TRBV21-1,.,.,TGTGCCAGCAGCAAAGAGCCTATACGTCCAGGGCGGGGAACGGCTTTCTTT,CASSKEPIRPGRGTAFF
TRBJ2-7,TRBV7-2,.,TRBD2,TGTGCCAGCAGCTCCGCCCCTAGCGGAGCAACCTACGAGCAGTACTTC,CASSSAPSGATYEQYF
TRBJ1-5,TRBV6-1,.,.,TGTGCCAGCACCGCAGGGGATAGCAATCAGCCCCAGCATTTT,CASTAGDSNQPQHF
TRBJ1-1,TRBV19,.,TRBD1,TGTGCCAGTAGTATAGATCAAAGTGGGGACAGATCGGAAGAAGCTTTCTTT,CASSIDQSGDRSEEAFF
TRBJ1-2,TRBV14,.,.,TGTGCCAGCAGCCCAACGCCGGGGGACGACTATGGCTACACCTTC,CASSPTPGDDYGYTF